The subject of this entry is one T cell receptor (beta chain). Its antigen is undetermined. This entry is derived from a study of cytomegalovirus exposure and HLA in healthy donors. The study, taken as a whole, reports: Immune exposure was documented only through CMV serostatus. Later analysis identified over 15,000 TCR beta sequences associated with HLA alleles, using a false discovery rate threshold of 0.05.

Primers: 60 Vbeta forward and 13 Jbeta reverse. Method: immunoSEQ multiplex PCR; TCRdb's copy keeps in-frame clones and lacks some. The sample yields roughly 140,000 clones, roughly 84% seen once. Trimming cost V 7 bases and J 3 bases, with 13 bases left between them. Per germline, CDR1 MDHEN and CDR2 SYDVKM. The CDR3 is 14 amino acids. The specimen was PBMCs. The source of this sequence is a woman younger than 30 in good health and CMV-seronegative. This chain uses TRBV28 with TRBJ1-5; D is uncertain. The CDR3 sequence: CASMVTPYNQPQHF. Written as DNA, the CDR3 is TGTGCCAGCATGGTTACACCGTACAATCAGCCCCAGCATTTT.